This entry is about one TCR beta chain. This sample stems from a study of radiation and T cells in renal cell carcinoma. V lost 6 bases to trimming and J lost 1 base; unmatched junction nucleotides: 15. Germline V CDR1 and CDR2: KGHSH, LQKENI. CDR3 length equals 18 residues. Sequenced by immunoSEQ multiplex PCR; TCRdb stores in-frame clones only, minus some. The repertoire holds 150,000 or so clones, with 87% as singletons. This sample's time point: blood 2 weeks post-SBRT. Treatment denoted: 15 Gy SBRT to primary tumor, nephrectomy 4 weeks later. This renal cell carcinoma was of the clear cell type. This chain connects TRBV18 to TRBJ2-5, with 9 bases identical to TRBD2. The sequencing used blood, collected from a patient whose treatment included radiotherapy and nephrectomy. This receptor was taken from a woman aged 45-60 years with renal cell carcinoma. The CDR3 nucleotides read TGTGCCAGCTCGCCAACGGCTTCCGGGACTAGCACCCAAGAGACCCAGTACTTC. Its translation: CASSPTASGTSTQETQYF.